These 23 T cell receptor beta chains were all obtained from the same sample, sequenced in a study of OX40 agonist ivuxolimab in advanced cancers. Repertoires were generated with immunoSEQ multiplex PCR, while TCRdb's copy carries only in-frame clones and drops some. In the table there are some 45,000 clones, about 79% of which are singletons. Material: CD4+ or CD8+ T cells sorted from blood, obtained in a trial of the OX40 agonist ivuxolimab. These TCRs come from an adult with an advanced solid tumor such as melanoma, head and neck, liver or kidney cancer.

In DNA form, the CDR3 reads TGTGCCATCGGAGGGGAACTAGCGGGAAGCTCCTACAATGAGCAGTTCTTC. Residues: CAIGGELAGSSYNEQFF. The chain carries TRBV10-3 and TRBJ2-1; TRBD2 matches 10 bases. In germline, CDR1 is ENHRY, CDR2 SYGVKD. The CDR3 length is 17 residues. V dropped 8 bases and J dropped 0; count of bases not matched to a gene: 10.

The CDR3 region has the DNA TGTGCCTGGCGGGAGTCCACAGATACGCAGTATTTT. Protein: CAWRESTDTQYF. The chain uses TRBV30 and TRBJ2-3, with D perhaps TRBD2 (6 bases). With 5 bases removed from V and 2 bases from J, the gap between germline ends came to 8 bases. This CDR3 contains 12 residues. CDR1 and CDR2 (germline): GTSNPN, SVGIG (reference sequence). Using reference TRBV30 and TRBJ2-3 for the parts outside the CDR3, the full variable domain is SQTIHQWPATLVQPVGSPLSLECTVEGTSNPNLYWYRQAAGRGLQLLFYSVGIGQISSEVPQNLSASRPQDRQFILSSKKLLLSDSGFYLCAWRESTDTQYFGPGTRLTVL.

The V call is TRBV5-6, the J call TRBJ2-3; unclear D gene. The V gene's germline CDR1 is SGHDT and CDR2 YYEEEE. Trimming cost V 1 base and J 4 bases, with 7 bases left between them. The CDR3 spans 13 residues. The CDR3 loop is CASSLWDPDTQYF. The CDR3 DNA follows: TGTGCCAGCAGCTTGTGGGATCCAGATACGCAGTATTTT.

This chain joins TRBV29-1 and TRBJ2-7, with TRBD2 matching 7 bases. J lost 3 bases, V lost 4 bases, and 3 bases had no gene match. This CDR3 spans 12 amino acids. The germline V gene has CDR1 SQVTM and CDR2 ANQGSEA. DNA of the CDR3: TGCAGCGTTGCCCCTAGCGGCTACGAGCAGTACTTC. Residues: CSVAPSGYEQYF.

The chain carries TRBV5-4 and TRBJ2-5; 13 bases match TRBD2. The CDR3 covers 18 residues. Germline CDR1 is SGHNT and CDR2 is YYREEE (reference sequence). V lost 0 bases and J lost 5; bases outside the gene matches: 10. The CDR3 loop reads CASSLAVLAGGQGETQYF. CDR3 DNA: TGTGCCAGCAGCTTGGCGGTACTAGCGGGAGGGCAGGGTGAGACCCAGTACTTC.

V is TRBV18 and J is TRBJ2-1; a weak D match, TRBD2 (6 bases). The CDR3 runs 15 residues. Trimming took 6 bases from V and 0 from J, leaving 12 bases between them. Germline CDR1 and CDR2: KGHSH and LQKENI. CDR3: CASSPRRDSYNEQFF. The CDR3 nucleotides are TGTGCCAGCTCCCCCCGGAGGGACTCCTACAATGAGCAGTTCTTC. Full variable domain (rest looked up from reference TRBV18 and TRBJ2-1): NAGVMQNPRHLVRRRGQEARLRCSPMKGHSHVYWYRQLPEEGLKFMVYLQKENIIDESGMPKERFSAEFPKEGPSILRIQQVVRGDSAAYFCASSPRRDSYNEQFFGPGTRLTVL.

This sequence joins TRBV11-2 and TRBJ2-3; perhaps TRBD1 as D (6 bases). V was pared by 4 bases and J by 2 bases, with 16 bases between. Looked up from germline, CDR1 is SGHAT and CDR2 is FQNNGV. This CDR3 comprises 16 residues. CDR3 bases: TGTGCCAGCAGCTCCTACCGGGACAAACACACAGATACGCAGTATTTT. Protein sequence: CASSSYRDKHTDTQYF.

The CDR3 is CASGLYGGGNIQYF. DNA for the CDR3: TGTGCCAGTGGGTTATATGGGGGTGGAAACATTCAGTACTTC. The chain joins TRBV19 to TRBJ2-4; D possibly uses TRBD1 or TRBD2 (5 bases each). The germline gives CDR1 LNHDA, CDR2 SQIVND (reference sequence). The CDR3 extends over 14 amino acids. V lost 8 bases to trimming and J lost 6 bases, with 17 bases between them.

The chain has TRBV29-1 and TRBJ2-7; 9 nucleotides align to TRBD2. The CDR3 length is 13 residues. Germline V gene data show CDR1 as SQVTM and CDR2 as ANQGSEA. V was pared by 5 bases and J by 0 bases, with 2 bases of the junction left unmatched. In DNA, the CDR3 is TGCAGCGTTCTTAGCGGGAGCTCCTACGAGCAGTACTTC. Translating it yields CSVLSGSSYEQYF.

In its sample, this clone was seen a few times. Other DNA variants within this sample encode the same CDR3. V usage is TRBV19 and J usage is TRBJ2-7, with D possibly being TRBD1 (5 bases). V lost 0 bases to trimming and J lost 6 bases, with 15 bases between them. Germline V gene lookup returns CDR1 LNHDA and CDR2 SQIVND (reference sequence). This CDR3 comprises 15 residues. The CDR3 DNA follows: TGTGCCAGTAGTATAGAACCAGGGTTAACAAGCGAGCAGTACTTC. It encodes CASSIEPGLTSEQYF.

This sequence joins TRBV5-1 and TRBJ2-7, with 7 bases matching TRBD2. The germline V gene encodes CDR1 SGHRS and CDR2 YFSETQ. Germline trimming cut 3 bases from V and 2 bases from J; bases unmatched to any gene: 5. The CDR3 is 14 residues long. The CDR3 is CASSWTSSTYEQYF. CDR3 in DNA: TGCGCCAGCAGCTGGACTAGTAGCACCTACGAGCAGTACTTC.

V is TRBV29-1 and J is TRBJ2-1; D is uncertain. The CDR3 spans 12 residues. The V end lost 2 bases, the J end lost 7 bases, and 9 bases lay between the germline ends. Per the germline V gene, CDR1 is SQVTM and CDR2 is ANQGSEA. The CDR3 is CSVELGSNEQFF. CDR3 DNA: TGCAGCGTTGAATTAGGAAGTAATGAGCAGTTCTTC.

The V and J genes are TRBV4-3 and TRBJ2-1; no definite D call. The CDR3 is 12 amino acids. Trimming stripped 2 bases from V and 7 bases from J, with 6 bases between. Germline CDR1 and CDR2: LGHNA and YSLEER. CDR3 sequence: CASSQISNEQFF. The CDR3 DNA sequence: TGCGCCAGCAGCCAAATAAGTAATGAGCAGTTCTTC.

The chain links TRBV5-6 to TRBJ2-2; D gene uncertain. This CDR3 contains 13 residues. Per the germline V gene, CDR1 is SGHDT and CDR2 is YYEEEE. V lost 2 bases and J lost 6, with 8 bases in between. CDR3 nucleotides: TGTGCCAGCAGCTTCTACGTGGCCGGGGAGCTGTTTTTT. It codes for CASSFYVAGELFF. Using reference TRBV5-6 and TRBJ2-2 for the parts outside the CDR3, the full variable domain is DAGVTQSPTHLIKTRGQQVTLRCSPKSGHDTVSWYQQALGQGPQFIFQYYEEEERQRGNFPDRFSGHQFPNYSSELNVNALLLGDSALYLCASSFYVAGELFFGEGSRLTVL.

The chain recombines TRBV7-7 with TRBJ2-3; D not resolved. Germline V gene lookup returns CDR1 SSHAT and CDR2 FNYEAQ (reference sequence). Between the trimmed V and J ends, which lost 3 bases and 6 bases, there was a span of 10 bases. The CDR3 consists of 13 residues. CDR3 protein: CASSLGWSDTQYF. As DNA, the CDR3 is TGTGCCAGCAGCTTGGGGTGGTCTGATACGCAGTATTTT.

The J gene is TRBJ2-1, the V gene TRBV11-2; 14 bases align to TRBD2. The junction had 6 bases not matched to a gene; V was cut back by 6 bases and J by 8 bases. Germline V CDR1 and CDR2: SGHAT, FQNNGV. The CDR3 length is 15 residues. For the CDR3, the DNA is TGTGCCAGCAGGACGGGACTAGCGGGAGCAGATGAGCAGTTCTTC. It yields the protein CASRTGLAGADEQFF.

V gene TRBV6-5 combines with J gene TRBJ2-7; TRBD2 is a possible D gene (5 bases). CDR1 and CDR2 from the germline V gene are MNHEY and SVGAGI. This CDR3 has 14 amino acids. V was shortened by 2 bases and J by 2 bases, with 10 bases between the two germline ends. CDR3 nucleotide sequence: TGTGCCAGCAGTTACGGACTTCTCCCCTACGAGCAGTACTTC. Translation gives CASSYGLLPYEQYF.

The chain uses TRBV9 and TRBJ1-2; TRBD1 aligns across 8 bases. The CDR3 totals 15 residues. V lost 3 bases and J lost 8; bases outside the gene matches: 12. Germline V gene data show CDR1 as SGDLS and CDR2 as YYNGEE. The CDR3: CASSAERTGWGGYTF. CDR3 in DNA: TGTGCCAGCAGCGCAGAAAGGACAGGGTGGGGAGGCTACACCTTC.

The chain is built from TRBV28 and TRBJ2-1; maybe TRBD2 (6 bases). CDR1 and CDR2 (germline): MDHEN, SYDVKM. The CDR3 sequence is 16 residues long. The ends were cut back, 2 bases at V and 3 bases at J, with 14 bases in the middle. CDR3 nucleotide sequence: TGTGCCAGCAGTTTAGGCACGATAGCGGTCTACAATGAGCAGTTCTTC. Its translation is CASSLGTIAVYNEQFF. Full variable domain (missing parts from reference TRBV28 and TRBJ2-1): DVKVTQSSRYLVKRTGEKVFLECVQDMDHENMFWYRQDPGLGLRLIYFSYDVKMKEKGDIPEGYSVSREKKERFSLILESASTNQTSMYLCASSLGTIAVYNEQFFGPGTRLTVL.

The CDR3: CAWSDGRFPYEQYF. In DNA, the CDR3 is TGTGCCTGGAGTGACGGACGGTTCCCGTACGAGCAGTACTTC. This rearrangement joins TRBV30 to TRBJ2-7; D is uncertain. CDR3 length equals 14 residues. V was cut by 1 base and J by 4 bases, with 14 bases left in between. Germline V CDR1 and CDR2: GTSNPN, SVGIG (reference sequence). The whole variable domain, remainder taken from reference TRBV30 and TRBJ2-7, is SQTIHQWPATLVQPVGSPLSLECTVEGTSNPNLYWYRQAAGRGLQLLFYSVGIGQISSEVPQNLSASRPQDRQFILSSKKLLLSDSGFYLCAWSDGRFPYEQYFGPGTRLTVT.

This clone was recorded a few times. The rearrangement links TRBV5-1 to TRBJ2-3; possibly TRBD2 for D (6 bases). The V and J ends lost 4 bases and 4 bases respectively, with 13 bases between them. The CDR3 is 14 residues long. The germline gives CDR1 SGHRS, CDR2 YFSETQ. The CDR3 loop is CASSPGTWADTQYF. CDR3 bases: TGCGCCAGCAGCCCTGGGACTTGGGCAGATACGCAGTATTTT.

DNA of the CDR3: TGTGCCAGTAGTTCAGGGACAGGGGGAAGCTCACCCCTCCACTTT. Protein sequence: CASSSGTGGSSPLHF. The chain joins TRBV19 to TRBJ1-6, with 11 nucleotides matching TRBD1. Germline trimming cut 5 bases from V and 10 bases from J; bases unmatched to any gene: 7. The CDR3 has 15 residues. The germline gives CDR1 LNHDA, CDR2 SQIVND (reference sequence).

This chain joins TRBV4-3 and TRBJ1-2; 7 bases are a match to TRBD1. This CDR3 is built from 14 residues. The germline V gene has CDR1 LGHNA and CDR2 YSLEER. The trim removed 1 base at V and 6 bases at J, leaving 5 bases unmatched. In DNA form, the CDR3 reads TGCGCCAGCAGCCAAGTAAACAGGGGTGATGGCTACACCTTC. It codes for CASSQVNRGDGYTF.